This passage covers 30 T cell receptor beta chains from one sample sequenced in a study of cytomegalovirus exposure and HLA in healthy donors (dated 2017 in TCRdb). Receptor amplification or capture employed the immunoSEQ multiplex PCR assay. For the multiplex PCR, a mixture combining 60 forward primers for TCR Vbeta segments and 13 reverse primers for TCR Jbeta segments was used. TCRdb re-hosts the immuneACCESS table, in-frame sequences only. Its copies lack some clones; in the studies checked, an unresolved V gene accounts for under half of them, and the cause for the rest is not known. The sample has 100,000 or so clones on record, more than 65% of them singletons. 1.2% of the sample is taken by the ten largest. Material: PBMCs. The receptors were sampled from a woman under 30 in good health and CMV-seronegative.

This chain links TRBV4-2 with TRBJ2-1; TRBD2 agrees at 8 bases. The V gene end was trimmed by 1 base and the J gene end by 2 bases; junction bases not matched to a gene: 4. CDR1 is LGHNA and CDR2 is YNFKEQ in the germline V gene. The CDR3 sequence is 16 residues long. The CDR3 region is CASSQATREAYNEQFF. The CDR3 nucleotides are TGTGCCAGCAGCCAAGCGACGCGGGAGGCCTACAATGAGCAGTTCTTC.

The V and J genes are TRBV18 and TRBJ1-3; D not certain. The V gene lost 1 base and the J gene lost 0 bases, with 13 bases spanning the gap. The germline V gene has CDR1 KGHSH and CDR2 LQKENI. The CDR3 totals 17 residues. CDR3: CASSPLPRRASGNTIYF. The CDR3 DNA follows: TGTGCCAGCTCACCACTTCCCCGCCGAGCCTCTGGAAACACCATATATTTT.

The chain couples TRBV28 to TRBJ1-1; TRBD1 aligns across 8 bases. With V trimmed by 6 bases and J by 7 bases, 13 bases remained unmatched. This CDR3 has 15 amino acids. In germline, CDR1 is MDHEN, CDR2 SYDVKM. The CDR3 DNA reads TGTGCCAGCAGCGATGACACAGGGGGGATCCGTGAAGCTTTCTTT. Its protein product is CASSDDTGGIREAFF.

V and J are TRBV5-4 and TRBJ1-1, with a possible D match to TRBD1 (5 bases). CDR3 length: 13 amino acids. V was trimmed by 4 bases and J by 2 bases, leaving 9 bases between them. Germline assignment: CDR1 SGHNT and CDR2 YYREEE (reference sequence). CDR3 in DNA: TGTGCCAGCAGCCCCAGGGAAAACACTGAAGCTTTCTTT. Protein product: CASSPRENTEAFF.

This sequence joins TRBV6-1 and TRBJ2-1, with D maybe TRBD1 (7 bases). The CDR3 sequence is 15 residues long. The germline V gene encodes CDR1 MNHNS and CDR2 SASEGT. V was cut by 4 bases and J by 0 bases, with 10 bases left in between. CDR3 protein: CASSAQGGSYNEQFF. The CDR3, as DNA: TGTGCCAGCAGTGCCCAGGGGGGCTCCTACAATGAGCAGTTCTTC.

This chain connects TRBV10-3 to TRBJ2-2; D is possibly TRBD2 (5 bases). CDR3 length: 15 amino acids. Germline lookup yields CDR1 ENHRY and CDR2 SYGVKD. The V and J ends lost 0 bases and 5 bases respectively, with 10 bases between them. CDR3 in DNA: TGTGCCATCAGTGAGTCGGAGGTACCGACCGGGGAGCTGTTTTTT. Encoded protein: CAISESEVPTGELFF.

The chain joins TRBV28 to TRBJ2-3, with 9 bases lining up with TRBD2. There are 15 residues in the CDR3. The V segment lost 4 bases and the J segment 3 bases; nucleotides outside the gene matches: 5. Looked up from germline, CDR1 is MDHEN and CDR2 is SYDVKM. CDR3 DNA: TGTGCCAGCAGTTCCCTTAGCGGGAGTACAGATACGCAGTATTTT. Its translation is CASSSLSGSTDTQYF.

The rearrangement uses TRBV7-6 and TRBJ2-7, with 8 bases fitting TRBD1. V lost 2 bases to trimming and J lost 0 bases; unmatched junction nucleotides: 6. Germline CDR1 SGHVS, CDR2 FNYEAQ. The CDR3 contains 16 residues. In DNA form, the CDR3 reads TGTGCCAGCAGCTTACGACAGGGGTCCCCCTCCTACGAGCAGTACTTC. Translating gives CASSLRQGSPSYEQYF. Full variable domain (outside the CDR3, taken from reference TRBV7-6 and TRBJ2-7): GAGVSQSPRYKVTKRGQDVALRCDPISGHVSLYWYRQALGQGPEFLTYFNYEAQQDKSGLPNDRFSAERPEGSISTLTIQRTEQRDSAMYRCASSLRQGSPSYEQYFGPGTRLTVT.

This clone was recorded a few times. The rearrangement joins TRBV4-3 to TRBJ2-2, with 11 bases lining up with TRBD1. Per germline, CDR1 LGHNA and CDR2 YSLEER. This CDR3 region has 17 residues. The junction had 6 bases not matched to a gene; V was cut back by 1 base and J by 5 bases. The DNA for the CDR3 is TGCGCCAGCAGCCAAGTTCTTTGGGACAGGGGGACCGGGGAGCTGTTTTTT. Translation gives CASSQVLWDRGTGELFF.

For this clone: The same CDR3 also results from other DNA sequences found in this sample. The V and J genes are TRBV7-2 and TRBJ1-5, with D unresolved. Deletions cut 1 base from V and 4 bases from J, with 5 bases between. This CDR3 comprises 13 residues. CDR1 SGHTA and CDR2 FQGNSA come from the germline V gene. CDR3 protein: CASSLDLNQPQHF. The DNA for the CDR3 is TGTGCCAGCAGCTTAGACCTAAATCAGCCCCAGCATTTT.

V usage is TRBV11-3 and J usage is TRBJ2-7; D possibly corresponds to TRBD1 (5 bases). V was clipped by 3 bases and J by 2 bases, with 11 bases between them. Germline CDR1 and CDR2: SGHNT and YENEEA. This CDR3 has 14 residues. The CDR3 reads CASSFMGPPYEQYF. CDR3 nucleotide sequence: TGTGCCAGCAGCTTTATGGGGCCCCCCTACGAGCAGTACTTC.

This clone was observed once. The rearrangement uses TRBV9 and TRBJ1-1; D gene unclear. The CDR3 has 13 residues. CDR1 SGDLS and CDR2 YYNGEE come from the germline V gene. V was pared by 0 bases and J by 5 bases, with 8 bases between. CDR3 protein: CASSVAHGTEAFF. For the CDR3, the DNA is TGTGCCAGCAGCGTAGCTCACGGTACTGAAGCTTTCTTT.

The rearrangement joins TRBV5-4 to TRBJ2-3; TRBD2 matches at 10 bases. Germline CDR1 SGHNT, CDR2 YYREEE (reference sequence). V was clipped by 5 bases and J by 0 bases; unmatched bases: 3. CDR3 length equals 15 residues. The CDR3 DNA reads as TGTGCCAGCAGACAGCGGGAGGGGAGCACAGATACGCAGTATTTT. This gives the protein CASRQREGSTDTQYF.

The chain links TRBV6-6 to TRBJ1-2, with D tentatively TRBD1 (6 bases). Germline assignment: CDR1 MNHNY and CDR2 SVGAGI (reference sequence). This CDR3 comprises 13 residues. V lost 1 base and J lost 8, with 11 bases in between. The CDR3 region is CASSYYGGEGYTF. The CDR3 nucleotides are TGTGCCAGCAGTTACTATGGGGGCGAAGGCTACACCTTC.

The chain combines TRBV5-1 with TRBJ2-7; a weak D match, TRBD1 (5 bases). Looked up from germline, CDR1 is SGHRS and CDR2 is YFSETQ. V lost 4 bases to trimming and J lost 4 bases, with 12 bases between them. This CDR3 spans 13 amino acids. In DNA, the CDR3 is TGCGCCAGCAGCGACTCCCAGGGTTACGAGCAGTACTTC. As protein: CASSDSQGYEQYF.

CDR3 sequence (DNA): TGTGCCAGCAGTTACTCGTTGGCTTCCACTGAAGCTTTCTTT. It encodes CASSYSLASTEAFF. The V call is TRBV6-5, the J call TRBJ1-1; D remains unclear. V gave up 0 bases and J gave up 4 bases, with 9 bases separating them. From germline, CDR1 is MNHEY and CDR2 SVGAGI. The CDR3 runs 14 residues.

Comment on this clone: The germline gene is not matched at one end of the junction; a read error may be the cause. This chain joins TRBV28 and TRBJ2-5; D tentatively fits TRBD1 or TRBD2 (7 bases each). This CDR3 comprises 14 residues. CDR1 is MDHEN, CDR2 SYDVKM, per germline. The CDR3 nucleotides read TGTGTCAGCAGGGGGGGAGCTCGCCGAGAGACCCAGTACTTC. It encodes CVSRGGARRETQYF. The complete variable domain, with remaining parts taken from reference TRBV28 and TRBJ2-5, reads DVKVTQSSRYLVKRTGEKVFLECVQDMDHENMFWYRQDPGLGLRLIYFSYDVKMKEKGDIPEGYSVSREKKERFSLILESASTNQTSMYLCVSRGGARRETQYFGPGTRLLVL.

The chain links TRBV6-1 to TRBJ1-2; TRBD1 agrees at 8 bases. In germline, CDR1 is MNHNS, CDR2 SASEGT. The CDR3 is 15 amino acids. Losses at the gene ends were 4 bases for V and 6 bases for J; bases not matched to a gene: 10. Written as DNA, the CDR3 is TGTGCCAGCAGTGGGAGAGACAGGGGCCGGGATGGCTACACCTTC. It translates to CASSGRDRGRDGYTF.

The chain has TRBV18 and TRBJ2-1; 10 positions agree with TRBD1. The J segment lost 6 bases and the V segment lost 6 bases, leaving 8 bases of the junction unmatched. The CDR3 sequence is 15 residues long. Germline values: CDR1 KGHSH, CDR2 LQKENI. CDR3 nucleotide sequence: TGTGCCAGCTCCCGGGACAGGGGAAAGCTCAATGAGCAGTTCTTC. This sequence encodes CASSRDRGKLNEQFF.

V and J are TRBV18 and TRBJ2-7; D possibly corresponds to TRBD1 (7 bases). CDR1 KGHSH and CDR2 LQKENI come from the germline V gene. Trimming removed 1 base at V and 4 bases at J, with 14 bases between. This CDR3 comprises 15 residues. The CDR3 sequence is CASSPLGGTEYEQYF. For the CDR3, the DNA is TGTGCCAGCTCACCACTAGGGGGGACAGAGTACGAGCAGTACTTC. Complete variable domain (other parts from reference TRBV18 and TRBJ2-7): NAGVMQNPRHLVRRRGQEARLRCSPMKGHSHVYWYRQLPEEGLKFMVYLQKENIIDESGMPKERFSAEFPKEGPSILRIQQVVRGDSAAYFCASSPLGGTEYEQYFGPGTRLTVT.

The CDR3 nucleotides are TGTGCCAGCAGCTTAGGGACAGCCAGGTACGAGCAGTACTTC. It codes for CASSLGTARYEQYF. The rearrangement uses TRBV11-2 and TRBJ2-5, with D perhaps matching TRBD1 (6 bases). Matching the DNA end better, TRBJ2-7 makes the J call doubtful. CDR3 length equals 14 residues. Germline lookup yields CDR1 SGHAT and CDR2 FQNNGV.

This sequence joins TRBV10-3 and TRBJ1-2; 9 positions match TRBD1. The CDR3 consists of 16 residues. V dropped 4 bases and J dropped 4; count of bases not matched to a gene: 10. The germline CDR1 and CDR2 sequences are ENHRY and SYGVKD. For the CDR3, the DNA is TGTGCCATCAGTGGTACACAGGGGGCAAAGGGCTATGGCTACACCTTC. As protein: CAISGTQGAKGYGYTF.

This clone was detected once. V is TRBV19 and J is TRBJ1-1, with 8 bases fitting TRBD1. The CDR3 runs 13 residues. Trimming took 4 bases from V and 4 from J; bases not matched to a gene: 2. Per the germline V gene, CDR1 is LNHDA and CDR2 is SQIVND (reference sequence). CDR3 sequence: CASSTTGGTEAFF. For the CDR3, the DNA is TGTGCCAGTAGTACAACAGGGGGCACTGAAGCTTTCTTT. Full variable domain (missing parts from reference TRBV19 and TRBJ1-1): DGGITQSPKYLFRKEGQNVTLSCEQNLNHDAMYWYRQDPGQGLRLIYYSQIVNDFQKGDIAEGYSVSREKKESFPLTVTSAQKNPTAFYLCASSTTGGTEAFFGQGTRLTVV.

The V gene is TRBV19, the J gene TRBJ2-7, with TRBD1 as a possible D gene (6 bases). The V gene lost 6 bases and the J gene lost 2 bases, with 14 bases spanning the gap. This CDR3 has 14 amino acids. Germline lookup yields CDR1 LNHDA and CDR2 SQIVND (reference sequence). Here the CDR3 reads CASSFGHRAYEQYF. In nucleotides, the CDR3 is TGTGCCAGTAGCTTCGGACACAGGGCCTACGAGCAGTACTTC. Full variable domain (missing parts from reference TRBV19 and TRBJ2-7): DGGITQSPKYLFRKEGQNVTLSCEQNLNHDAMYWYRQDPGQGLRLIYYSQIVNDFQKGDIAEGYSVSREKKESFPLTVTSAQKNPTAFYLCASSFGHRAYEQYFGPGTRLTVT.

Turning to this clone: At the DNA level, this CDR3 is encoded by other sequences in the same sample as well. The gene calls are TRBV15 and TRBJ2-6, with D possibly matching TRBD2 (5 bases). This CDR3 has 18 amino acids. Trimming stripped 0 bases from V and 2 bases from J, with 14 bases between. Germline V gene data show CDR1 as LNHNV and CDR2 as YYDKDF (reference sequence). In DNA, the CDR3 is TGTGCCACCAGCAGAGATTTGTCGAGGGTTCCTGGGGCCAACGTCCTGACTTTC. It translates to CATSRDLSRVPGANVLTF.

This clone was recorded a few times. This chain uses TRBV5-1 with TRBJ1-3; TRBD1 matches 7 bases. Germline V gene sequence: CDR1 SGHRS, CDR2 YFSETQ. J lost 6 bases, V lost 2 bases, and 8 bases had no gene match. The CDR3 extends over 15 amino acids. CDR3 sequence (DNA): TGCGCCAGCAGCTTTTCCGGGACAGAAAAAAACACCATATATTTT. Protein sequence: CASSFSGTEKNTIYF.

This sequence joins TRBV9 and TRBJ1-1; D is perhaps TRBD1 (5 bases). Germline CDR1 is SGDLS and CDR2 is YYNGEE. This CDR3 comprises 14 residues. The V gene lost 0 bases and the J gene lost 0 bases, with 6 bases spanning the gap. The CDR3 protein is CASSVGTLNTEAFF. DNA of the CDR3: TGTGCCAGCAGCGTAGGGACACTGAACACTGAAGCTTTCTTT.

This clone showed up just a few times. This rearrangement joins TRBV5-1 to TRBJ2-1; D is uncertain. Trimming stripped 0 bases from V and 6 bases from J, with 13 bases between. Looked up from germline, CDR1 is SGHRS and CDR2 is YFSETQ. The CDR3 covers 15 residues. CDR3 region: CASSLGPGSPNEQFF. The CDR3 DNA reads as TGCGCCAGCAGCTTGGGACCAGGCTCACCCAATGAGCAGTTCTTC. The whole variable domain, remainder taken from reference TRBV5-1 and TRBJ2-1, is KAGVTQTPRYLIKTRGQQVTLSCSPISGHRSVSWYQQTPGQGLQFLFEYFSETQRNKGNFPGRFSGRQFSNSRSEMNVSTLELGDSALYLCASSLGPGSPNEQFFGPGTRLTVL.

This clone came up once. The gene calls are TRBV4-1 and TRBJ2-1, with D tentatively TRBD1 (6 bases). Trimming shortened V by 8 bases and J by 5 bases, and 19 bases separated the two germline ends. Germline-derived CDR1 and CDR2 are MGHRA and YSYEKL. The CDR3 has 15 residues. CDR3 loop: CASSPGTIPDNEQFF. CDR3 nucleotides: TGCGCCAGCTCGCCCGGGACAATCCCGGACAATGAGCAGTTCTTC.

As DNA, the CDR3 is TGTGCCAGCAGTTCCTTAGGGACAGGGGGCATCGAGCAGTACTTC. Its translation is CASSSLGTGGIEQYF. The V call is TRBV27, the J call TRBJ2-7; 12 bases map to TRBD1. There are 15 residues in the CDR3. V dropped 4 bases and J dropped 6; count of bases not matched to a gene: 7. The germline V gene has CDR1 MNHEY and CDR2 SMNVEV (reference sequence).